This paragraph covers one T cell receptor (beta chain) sequence. The antigen it binds to is not known. There are no base qualities to consult, and no much larger clone falls within one base. Participants in the prospective study were enrolled through a virtual design, were aged roughly 18 to 100 years, and lived in roughly 24 United States geographic areas. In the prospective study, participants were assigned to cohorts based on the clinical history participants reported in a screening survey and a study questionnaire. Recovered participants in ImmuneRACE Cohort 3 were defined as having two consecutive negative NP/OP PCR tests, clearance from a healthcare professional, or resolution of symptoms. Each participant in the prospective study had whole blood, serum and a nasopharyngeal or oropharyngeal swab collected by mobile phlebotomists. Participants in the prospective study had the option to provide additional blood draws and questionnaires over a roughly 2-month period. Before DNA extraction, blood samples from the prospective study were shipped at room temperature or frozen.

This specimen belongs to a study of blood T cell repertoires in COVID-19 (dated by TCRdb to 2020 to 2022). About the study as a whole: Samples from collaborators originated in the United States, Italy and Spain and spanned both the acute and convalescent phases of COVID-19. The prospective study material was composed of cDNA or gDNA derived from T cells, B-cell-depleted T cells, or PBMCs. The dataset comprised deeply sampled blood TCRbeta repertoires from subjects exposed to, actively infected with, or recovered from COVID-19. The repertoires were released in a freely available public database meant as a resource for research on the immune response to SARS-CoV-2. Samples came from the ongoing ImmuneRACE study (first 160 participants) plus 1,254 subjects from 6 global collaborators. Nearly every sample came with metadata listing a de-identified subject ID, COVID-19 status, age in years and sex. HLA class I and class II types, where available, came from metadata supplied by the sample provider rather than from assay-based typing. The research as a whole found: Clinical and demographic metadata were provided uncurated, with the amount varying by source and participant.

The germline V end is reduced by 6 bases and the J end by 3 bases; junction bases left unmatched: 5. Reading from cysteine to phenylalanine, the CDR3 counts 15 amino acids. Only the CDR3 DNA is retained, 45 bases long and in frame from the first base. As encoded in the germline V gene, CDR1 is MNHEY while CDR2 is SVGAGI. TCRbeta CDR3 regions were amplified from genomic DNA by means of the immunoSEQ Assay, a bias-controlled multiplex PCR. In the paper's pipeline: The number of nucleated cells in each sample was estimated by amplification of reference gene primers within the assay. Sequence reads were collapsed and filtered to measure the absolute abundance of every unique TCRbeta CDR3 rearrangement. Productive Simpson clonality was computed per sample as the square root of Simpson's diversity index over productive rearrangements. TCRdb re-hosts the immuneACCESS table, in-frame sequences only. Its copies lack some clones; in the studies checked, an unresolved V gene accounts for under half of them, and the cause for the rest is not known. The V and J calls and the clone size are those of that table, but D and trimming were determined from the DNA. The sample includes about 320,000 clones, with around 86% observed a single time. 4.5% to 6.5% of the sample belongs to the ten largest clones.

The sequenced sample was PBMCs or T cells enriched from blood (not recorded which). The origin of this receptor is a man aged 60-69 years who had recovered from COVID-19. In this chain, TRBV6-5 is recombined with TRBJ1-3, and 10 junctional nucleotides match TRBD1. The CDR3 amino acid sequence is: CASRSTGGGGNTIYF. The nucleotide sequence is TGTGCCAGCAGATCGACAGGGGGCGGTGGAAACACCATATATTTT.